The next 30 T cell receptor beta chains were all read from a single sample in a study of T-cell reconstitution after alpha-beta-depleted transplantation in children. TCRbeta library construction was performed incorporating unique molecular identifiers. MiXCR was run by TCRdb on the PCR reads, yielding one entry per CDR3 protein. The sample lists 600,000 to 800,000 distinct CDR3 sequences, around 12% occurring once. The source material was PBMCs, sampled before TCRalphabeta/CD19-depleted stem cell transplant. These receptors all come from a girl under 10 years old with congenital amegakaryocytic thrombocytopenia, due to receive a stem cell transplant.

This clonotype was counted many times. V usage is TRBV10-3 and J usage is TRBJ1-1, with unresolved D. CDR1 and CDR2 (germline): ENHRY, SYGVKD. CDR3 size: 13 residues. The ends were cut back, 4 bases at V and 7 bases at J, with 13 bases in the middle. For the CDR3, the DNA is TGTGCCATCAGTGGAGAACCGGGCGGTGAAGCTTTCTTT. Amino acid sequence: CAISGEPGGEAFF.

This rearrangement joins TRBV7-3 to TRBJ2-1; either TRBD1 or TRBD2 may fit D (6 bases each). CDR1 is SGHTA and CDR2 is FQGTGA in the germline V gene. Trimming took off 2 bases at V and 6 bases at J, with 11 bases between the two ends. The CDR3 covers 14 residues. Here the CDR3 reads CASSLWGRGNEQFF. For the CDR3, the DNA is TGTGCCAGCAGCTTATGGGGGCGGGGCAATGAGCAGTTCTTC.

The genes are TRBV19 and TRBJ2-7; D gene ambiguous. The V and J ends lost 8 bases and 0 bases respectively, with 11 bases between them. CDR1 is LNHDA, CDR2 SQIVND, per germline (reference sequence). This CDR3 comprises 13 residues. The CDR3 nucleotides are TGTGCCAGTTCAAGGGAAAACTCCTACGAGCAGTACTTC. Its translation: CASSRENSYEQYF.

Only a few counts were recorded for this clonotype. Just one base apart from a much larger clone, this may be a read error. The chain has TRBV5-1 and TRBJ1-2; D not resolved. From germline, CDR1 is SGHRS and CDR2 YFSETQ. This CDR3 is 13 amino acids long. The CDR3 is CASSMAFNYGYSF. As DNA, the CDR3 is TGCGCCAGCAGCATGGCCTTTAACTATGGCTACTCCTTC. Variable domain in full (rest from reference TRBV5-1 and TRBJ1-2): KAGVTQTPRYLIKTRGQQVTLSCSPISGHRSVSWYQQTPGQGLQFLFEYFSETQRNKGNFPGRFSGRQFSNSRSEMNVSTLELGDSALYLCASSMAFNYGYSFGSGTRLTVV.

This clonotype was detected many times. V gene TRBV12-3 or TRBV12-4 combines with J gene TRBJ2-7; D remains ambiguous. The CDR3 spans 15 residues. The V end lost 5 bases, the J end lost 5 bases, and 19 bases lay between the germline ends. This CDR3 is CASSPYTVVFDEQYF. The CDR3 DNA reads TGTGCCAGCAGTCCGTACACGGTCGTTTTCGACGAGCAGTACTTC.

CDR3 sequence reads: CASSYSPRQSNTEAFF. In nucleotides, the CDR3 is TGTGCCAGCAGTTACTCGCCACGACAGTCGAACACTGAAGCTTTCTTT. V and J are TRBV6-5 and TRBJ1-1; D possibly corresponds to TRBD1 (5 bases). The CDR3 consists of 16 residues. V lost 0 bases and J lost 1, with 12 bases in between. CDR1 and CDR2 (germline): MNHEY, SVGAGI.

In DNA form, the CDR3 reads TGTGCCAGCAGCCAACCCGGGGTTCCTGAAGCTTTCTTT. Residues: CASSQPGVPEAFF. The V call is TRBV3-1, the J call TRBJ1-1; D is ambiguous. V lost 2 bases to trimming and J lost 6 bases, with 10 bases between them. The CDR3 sequence is 13 residues long. Per the germline V gene, CDR1 is LGHDT and CDR2 is YNNKEL (reference sequence).

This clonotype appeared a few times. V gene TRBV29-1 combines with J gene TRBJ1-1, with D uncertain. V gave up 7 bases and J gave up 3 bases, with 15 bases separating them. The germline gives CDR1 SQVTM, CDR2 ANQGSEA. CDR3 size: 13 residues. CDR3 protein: CSAEVVLDTEAFF. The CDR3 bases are TGCAGCGCTGAGGTGGTCTTGGACACTGAAGCTTTCTTT.

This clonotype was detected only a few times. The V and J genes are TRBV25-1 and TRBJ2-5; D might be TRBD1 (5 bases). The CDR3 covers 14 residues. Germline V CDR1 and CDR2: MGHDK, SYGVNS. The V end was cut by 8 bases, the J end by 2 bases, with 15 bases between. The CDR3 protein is CASGALGKQETQYF. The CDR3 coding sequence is TGTGCCAGCGGGGCCCTAGGGAAACAAGAGACCCAGTACTTC.

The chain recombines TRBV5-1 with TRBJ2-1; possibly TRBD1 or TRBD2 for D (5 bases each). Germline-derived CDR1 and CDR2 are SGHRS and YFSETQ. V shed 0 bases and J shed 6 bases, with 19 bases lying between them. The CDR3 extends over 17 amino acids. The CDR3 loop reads CASSLAEVVGGRNEQFF. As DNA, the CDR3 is TGCGCCAGCAGCTTGGCCGAAGTGGTTGGGGGTCGCAATGAGCAGTTCTTC.

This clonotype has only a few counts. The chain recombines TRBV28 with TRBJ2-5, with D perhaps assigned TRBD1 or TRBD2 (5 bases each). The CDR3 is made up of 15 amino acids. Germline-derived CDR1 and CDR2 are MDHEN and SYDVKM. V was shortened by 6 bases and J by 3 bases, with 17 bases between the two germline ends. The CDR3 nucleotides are TGTGCCAGCAGCCAAATTGGGGGAGATGAAGAGACCCAGTACTTC. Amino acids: CASSQIGGDEETQYF.

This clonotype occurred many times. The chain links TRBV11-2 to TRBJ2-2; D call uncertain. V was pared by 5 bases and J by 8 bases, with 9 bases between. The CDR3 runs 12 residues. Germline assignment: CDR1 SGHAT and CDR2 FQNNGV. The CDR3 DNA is TGTGCCAGCAGCCGGGTTCTGGGGGAGCTGTTTTTT. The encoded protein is CASSRVLGELFF.

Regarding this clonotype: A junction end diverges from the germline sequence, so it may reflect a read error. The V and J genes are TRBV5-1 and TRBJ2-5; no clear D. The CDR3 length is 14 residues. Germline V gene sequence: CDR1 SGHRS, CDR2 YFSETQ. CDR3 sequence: CASCLEPTQETQYF. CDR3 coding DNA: TGCGCCAGCTGCTTGGAGCCGACCCAAGAGACCCAGTACTTC.

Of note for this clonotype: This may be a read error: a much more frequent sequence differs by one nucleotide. The CDR3 DNA is TGCGCCAGCAGCTTCCCGGCCAGGGCGGAGACCCAGTACTTC. This codes for CASSFPARAETQYF. This chain connects TRBV5-1 to TRBJ2-5; possibly TRBD1 for D (5 bases). This CDR3 has 14 amino acids. Germline V lookup: CDR1 SGHRS, CDR2 YFSETQ. V was pared by 2 bases and J by 5 bases, with 13 bases between.

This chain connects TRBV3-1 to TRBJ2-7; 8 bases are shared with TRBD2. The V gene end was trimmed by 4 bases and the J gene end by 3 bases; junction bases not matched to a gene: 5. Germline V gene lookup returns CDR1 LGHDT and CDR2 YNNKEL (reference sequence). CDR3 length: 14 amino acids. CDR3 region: CASSPLAGFYEQYF. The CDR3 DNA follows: TGTGCCAGCAGCCCCCTAGCGGGTTTCTACGAGCAGTACTTC.

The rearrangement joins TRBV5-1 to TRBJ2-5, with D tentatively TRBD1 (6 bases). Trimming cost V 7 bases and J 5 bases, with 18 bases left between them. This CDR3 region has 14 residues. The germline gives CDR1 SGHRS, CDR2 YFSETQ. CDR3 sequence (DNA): TGCGCCAGCCATATAGGTCCAGGGGACGAGACCCAGTACTTC. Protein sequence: CASHIGPGDETQYF.

Here the CDR3 DNA reads TGTGCCAGCAGTTTTCCCCCGGCCGGAAACCAAGAGACCCAGTACTTC. It translates to CASSFPPAGNQETQYF. The chain is built from TRBV12-3 or TRBV12-4 and TRBJ2-5; D call uncertain. CDR3 size: 16 residues. V gave up 3 bases and J gave up 0 bases, with 14 bases separating them.

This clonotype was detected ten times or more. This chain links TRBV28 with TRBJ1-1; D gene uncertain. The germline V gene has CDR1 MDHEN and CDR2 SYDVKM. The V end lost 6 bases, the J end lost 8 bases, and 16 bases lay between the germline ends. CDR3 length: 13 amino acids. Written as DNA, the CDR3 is TGTGCCAGCAGCGGGCGGAGTCCCCTCGAAGCTTTCTTT. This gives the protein CASSGRSPLEAFF.

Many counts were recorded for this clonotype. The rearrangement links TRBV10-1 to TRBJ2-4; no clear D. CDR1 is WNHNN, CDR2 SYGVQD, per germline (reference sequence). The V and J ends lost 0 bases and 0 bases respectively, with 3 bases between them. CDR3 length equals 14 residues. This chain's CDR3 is CASSESVAKNIQYF. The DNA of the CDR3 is TGCGCCAGCAGTGAGTCAGTAGCCAAAAACATTCAGTACTTC.

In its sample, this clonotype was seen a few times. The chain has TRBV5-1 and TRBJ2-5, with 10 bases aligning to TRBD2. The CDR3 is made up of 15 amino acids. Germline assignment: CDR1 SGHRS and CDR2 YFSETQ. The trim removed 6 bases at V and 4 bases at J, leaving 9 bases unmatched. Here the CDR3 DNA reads TGCGCCAGCATCGGGCTAGCGGGAGCTGGAGAGACCCAGTACTTC. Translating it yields CASIGLAGAGETQYF.

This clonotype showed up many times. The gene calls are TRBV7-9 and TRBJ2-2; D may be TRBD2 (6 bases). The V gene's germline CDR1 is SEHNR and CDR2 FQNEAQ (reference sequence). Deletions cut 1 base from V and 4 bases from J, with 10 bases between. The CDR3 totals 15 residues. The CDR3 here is CASSLDGRPTGELFF. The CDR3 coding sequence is TGTGCCAGCAGCTTAGACGGGAGACCCACCGGGGAGCTGTTTTTT.

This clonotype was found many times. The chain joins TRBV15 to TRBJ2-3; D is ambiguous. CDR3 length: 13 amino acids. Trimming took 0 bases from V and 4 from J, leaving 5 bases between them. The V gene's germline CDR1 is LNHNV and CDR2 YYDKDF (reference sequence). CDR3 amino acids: CATSRDRPDTQYF. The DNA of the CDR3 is TGTGCCACCAGCAGAGACAGGCCAGATACGCAGTATTTT.

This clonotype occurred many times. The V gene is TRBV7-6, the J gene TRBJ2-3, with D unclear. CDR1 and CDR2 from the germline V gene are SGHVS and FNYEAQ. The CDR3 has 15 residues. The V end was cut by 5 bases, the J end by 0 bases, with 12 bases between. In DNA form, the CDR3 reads TGTGCCAGCAGCAACTATGTCACTAGCACAGATACGCAGTATTTT. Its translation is CASSNYVTSTDTQYF. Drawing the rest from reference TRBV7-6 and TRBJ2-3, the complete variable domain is GAGVSQSPRYKVTKRGQDVALRCDPISGHVSLYWYRQALGQGPEFLTYFNYEAQQDKSGLPNDRFSAERPEGSISTLTIQRTEQRDSAMYRCASSNYVTSTDTQYFGPGTRLTVL.

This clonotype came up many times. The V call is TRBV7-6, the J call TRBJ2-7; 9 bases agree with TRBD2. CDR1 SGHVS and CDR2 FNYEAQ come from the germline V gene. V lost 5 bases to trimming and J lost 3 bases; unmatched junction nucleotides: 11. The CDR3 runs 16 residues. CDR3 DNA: TGTGCCAGCAGCGCTCTGACTAGCGGAGCGTTCTACGAGCAGTACTTC. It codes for CASSALTSGAFYEQYF. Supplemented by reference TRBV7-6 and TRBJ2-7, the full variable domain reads GAGVSQSPRYKVTKRGQDVALRCDPISGHVSLYWYRQALGQGPEFLTYFNYEAQQDKSGLPNDRFSAERPEGSISTLTIQRTEQRDSAMYRCASSALTSGAFYEQYFGPGTRLTVT.

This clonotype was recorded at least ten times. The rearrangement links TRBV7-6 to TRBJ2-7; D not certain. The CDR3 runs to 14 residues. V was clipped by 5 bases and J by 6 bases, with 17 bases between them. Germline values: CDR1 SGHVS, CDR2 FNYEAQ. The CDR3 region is CASSPRVFSVEQYF. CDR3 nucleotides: TGTGCCAGCAGCCCAAGAGTCTTCTCTGTCGAGCAGTACTTC.

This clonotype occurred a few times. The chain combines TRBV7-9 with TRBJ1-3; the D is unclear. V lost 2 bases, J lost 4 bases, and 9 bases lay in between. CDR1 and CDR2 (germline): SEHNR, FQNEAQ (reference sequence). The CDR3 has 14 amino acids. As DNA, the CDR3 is TGTGCCAGCAGCTTAAAGGTCTTCGGAAACACCATATATTTT. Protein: CASSLKVFGNTIYF.

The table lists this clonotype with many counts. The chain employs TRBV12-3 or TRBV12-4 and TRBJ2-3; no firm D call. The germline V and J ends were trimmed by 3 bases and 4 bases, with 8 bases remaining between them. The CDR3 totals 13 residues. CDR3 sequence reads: CASSFADSDTQYF. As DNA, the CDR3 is TGTGCCAGCAGTTTCGCAGACTCAGATACGCAGTATTTT.

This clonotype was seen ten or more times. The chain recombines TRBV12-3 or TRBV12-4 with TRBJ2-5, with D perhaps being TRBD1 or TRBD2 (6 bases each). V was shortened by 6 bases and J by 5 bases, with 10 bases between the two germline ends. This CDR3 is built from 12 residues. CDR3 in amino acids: CASRTGGETQYF. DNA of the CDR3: TGTGCCAGCAGGACAGGAGGGGAGACCCAGTACTTC.

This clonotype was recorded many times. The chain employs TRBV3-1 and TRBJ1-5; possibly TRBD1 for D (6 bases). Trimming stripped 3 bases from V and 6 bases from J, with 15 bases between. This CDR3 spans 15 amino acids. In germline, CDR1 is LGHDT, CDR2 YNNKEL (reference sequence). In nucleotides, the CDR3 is TGTGCCAGCAGCCAGGGGCCAGGGGAAGTTCAGCCCCAGCATTTT. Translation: CASSQGPGEVQPQHF.

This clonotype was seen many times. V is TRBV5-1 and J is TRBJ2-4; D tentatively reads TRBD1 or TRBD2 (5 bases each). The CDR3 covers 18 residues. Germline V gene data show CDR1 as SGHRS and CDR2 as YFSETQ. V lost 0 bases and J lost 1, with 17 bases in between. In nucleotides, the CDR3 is TGCGCCAGCAGCTTGGGACAGCATAAACTAGAGGCCAAAAACATTCAGTACTTC. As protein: CASSLGQHKLEAKNIQYF.